The clone carrying this T cell receptor beta chain showed up just a few times. What it binds is not known. This specimen belongs to a study of human T cells and chemical hapten exposure. Background on the study: Predominantly women, the patients had alopecia areata, totalis or universalis. General study points: Unchanged with DPC sensitization were TCRs above 1 in 1000 frequency.

Using its own MiXCR run on the RACE reads, TCRdb lists one record per CDR3 protein. The repertoire consists of 330,000 or so distinct CDR3 sequences, with about 6.3% occurring once and the leading ten covering around 6%. The CDR3 loop spans 14 amino acids. Trimming removed 1 base at V and 6 bases at J, with 13 bases between. Germline CDR1 reads MGHRA; CDR2 reads YSYEKL. The time point: patch test 2, 6 weeks after DPC sensitization. Noted treatment: therapeutic diphenylcyclopropenone sensitization with weekly scalp DPC. Total RNA extraction was carried out from unfractionated whole blood. Here the sequenced sample was whole blood, taken in connection with sensitization to the hapten diphenylcyclopropenone (DPC). The sequence was obtained from a woman in her late teens or twenties with alopecia areata. Some clones in this sample may be carry-over from other donors' samples. The gene calls are TRBV4-1 and TRBJ2-7; D call uncertain. In DNA form, the CDR3 reads TGCGCCAGCAGCCAAGGCTCTACAGCCTCCGAGCAGTACTTC. Translation gives CASSQGSTASEQYF.